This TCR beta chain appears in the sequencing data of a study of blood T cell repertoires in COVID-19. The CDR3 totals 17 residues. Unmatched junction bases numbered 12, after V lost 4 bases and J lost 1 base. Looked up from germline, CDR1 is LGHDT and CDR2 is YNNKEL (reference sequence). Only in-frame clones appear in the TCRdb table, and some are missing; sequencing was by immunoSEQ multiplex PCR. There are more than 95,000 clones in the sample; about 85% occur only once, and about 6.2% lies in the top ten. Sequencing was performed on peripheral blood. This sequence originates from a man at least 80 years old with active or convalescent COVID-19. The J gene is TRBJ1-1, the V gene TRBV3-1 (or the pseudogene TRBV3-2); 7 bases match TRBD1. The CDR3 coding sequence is TGTGCCAGCAGCCTACCGACAGGGTCCACAACGAACACTGAAGCTTTCTTT. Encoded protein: CASSLPTGSTTNTEAFF.